This T cell receptor (beta chain) appears in the sequencing data of a study of shared clonotypes between healthy human individuals. General study points: Between a handful of donors, naive CD4 clonotypes were shared at a level of approximately 5%.

CD45RO-negative, CCR7-positively selected cells formed the naive CD8 fraction, excluding terminally differentiated effector memory CD45RA+ cells. On this clone: The antigen remains undetermined. Germline is not matched at one junction end, which may reflect a read error.

This CDR3 has 13 amino acids. Method: immunoSEQ multiplex PCR; TCRdb's copy keeps in-frame clones and lacks some. Counted here are about 2.1 million clones, roughly 91% occurring once; the ten biggest clones make up under 2%. The chain is built from TRBV6-7 and TRBJ2-7; possible D gene TRBD1, 5 bases. TRBV6-7 is placed among ORFs of uncertain function. The sequenced sample was naive CD8+ T cells from PBMCs. The sequence came from a man younger than 35 in good health. Some clones in this sample may be carry-over from other donors' samples. DNA of the CDR3: TGTGCCAGCAGTTACTCAAGATTTATTGACAGTGGATTC. This codes for CASSYSRFIDSGF.